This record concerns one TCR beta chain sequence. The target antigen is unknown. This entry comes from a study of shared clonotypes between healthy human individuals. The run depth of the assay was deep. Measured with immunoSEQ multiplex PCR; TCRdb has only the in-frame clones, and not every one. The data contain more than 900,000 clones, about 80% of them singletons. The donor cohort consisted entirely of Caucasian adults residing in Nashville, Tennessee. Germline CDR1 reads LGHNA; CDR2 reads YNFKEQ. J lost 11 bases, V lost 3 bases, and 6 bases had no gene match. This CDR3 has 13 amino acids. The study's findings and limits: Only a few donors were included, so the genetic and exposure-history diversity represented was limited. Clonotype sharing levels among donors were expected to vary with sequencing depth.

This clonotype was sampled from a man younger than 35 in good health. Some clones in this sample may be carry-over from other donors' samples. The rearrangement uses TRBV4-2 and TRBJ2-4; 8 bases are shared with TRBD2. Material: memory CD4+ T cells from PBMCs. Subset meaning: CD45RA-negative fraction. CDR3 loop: CASSQGREGLQYF. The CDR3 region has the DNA TGTGCCAGCAGCCAGGGCCGGGAGGGCCTTCAGTACTTC.